The 22 T cell receptor beta chains below all came from one sample that was sequenced in a study of shared clonotypes between healthy human individuals. Naive CD8 populations comprised CD45RO-negative cells positively selected for CCR7, excluding terminally differentiated effector memory CD45RA+ cells. Only in-frame clones appear in the TCRdb table, and some are missing; sequencing was by immunoSEQ multiplex PCR. The repertoire holds about 1.9 million clones, with 93% as singletons. Sequenced: naive CD8+ T cells from PBMCs. The receptors were gathered from a man in his late teens or twenties in good health. Some clones in this sample may be carry-over from other donors' samples.

The chain employs TRBV4-1 and TRBJ1-5; possibly TRBD1 for D (5 bases). The CDR3 runs 16 residues. Trimming shortened V by 0 bases and J by 3 bases, and 12 bases separated the two germline ends. Per germline, CDR1 MGHRA and CDR2 YSYEKL. The CDR3 nucleotides read TGCGCCAGCAGCCAAGAATGGTCAGGGTCCAATCAGCCCCAGCATTTT. It translates to CASSQEWSGSNQPQHF.

This sequence joins TRBV28 and TRBJ2-7, with D unresolved. V was trimmed by 5 bases and J by 6 bases, leaving 5 bases between them. The germline gives CDR1 MDHEN, CDR2 SYDVKM. CDR3 length equals 10 residues. The CDR3 region is CASSTSEQYF. CDR3 nucleotide sequence: TGTGCCAGCAGTACCAGCGAGCAGTACTTC.

The rearrangement uses TRBV4-1 and TRBJ2-7, with 8 positions matching TRBD1. V lost 1 base, J lost 0 bases, and 8 bases stayed unmatched. The CDR3 sequence is 17 residues long. CDR1 is MGHRA, CDR2 YSYEKL, per germline. CDR3 loop: CASSQAPGQGGSYEQYF. The CDR3 bases are TGCGCCAGCAGCCAAGCACCCGGACAGGGCGGCTCCTACGAGCAGTACTTC.

The chain recombines TRBV7-2 with TRBJ2-5, with 10 bases fitting TRBD2. The tail of the sequence fits TRBJ2-7 better, so the J call may be wrong. The V gene's germline CDR1 is SGHTA and CDR2 FQGNSA. The CDR3 has 14 residues. The CDR3 here is CASSSPLAGNEQYF. DNA of the CDR3: TGTGCCAGCAGCTCCCCACTAGCGGGAAACGAGCAGTACTTC.

This clone was found a few times. The chain has TRBV6-4 and TRBJ2-1, with TRBD2 matching over 10 bases. CDR1 and CDR2 from the germline V gene are MRHNA and SNTAGT. The junction had 5 bases not matched to a gene; V was cut back by 0 bases and J by 9 bases. The CDR3 is made up of 15 amino acids. The CDR3 DNA reads as TGTGCCAGCAGTGACTCTAGCGGGAGGTGGTCTGAGCAGTTCTTC. Translated: CASSDSSGRWSEQFF.

The chain combines TRBV11-2 with TRBJ2-5; TRBD1 might be the D (6 bases). Germline CDR1 and CDR2: SGHAT and FQNNGV. V lost 1 base and J 5 bases, leaving 14 bases between the germline ends. The CDR3 is 15 residues long. CDR3 protein: CASSLGLRGRETQYF. DNA of the CDR3: TGTGCCAGCAGCTTAGGGCTCAGGGGTCGGGAGACCCAGTACTTC.

The chain carries TRBV6-6 and TRBJ2-3, with 7 bases fitting TRBD1. This CDR3 has 15 amino acids. The junction had 9 bases not matched to a gene; V was cut back by 3 bases and J by 6 bases. The germline V gene encodes CDR1 MNHNY and CDR2 SVGAGI (reference sequence). The CDR3 DNA sequence: TGTGCCAGCAGTTATTTACAGGGGAAGGTGGATACGCAGTATTTT. It yields the protein CASSYLQGKVDTQYF.

The J gene is TRBJ2-7, the V gene TRBV5-6; 7 bases agree with TRBD1. CDR1 and CDR2 (germline): SGHDT, YYEEEE. The CDR3 extends over 15 amino acids. The ends lost 2 bases at V and 5 bases at J; junction bases unmatched: 10. The CDR3 sequence: CASSFWVQGTDEQYF. The CDR3, as DNA: TGTGCCAGCAGCTTCTGGGTACAGGGGACCGACGAGCAGTACTTC.

The chain recombines TRBV14 with TRBJ2-1; TRBD2 matches at 8 bases. The CDR3 is 16 amino acids. CDR1 is SGHDN, CDR2 FVKESK, per germline. J gave up 0 bases and V 4 bases, and 5 bases lay outside the gene matches. The CDR3 region has the DNA TGTGCCAGCAGCCTATATACTAGCGGCTCCTACAATGAGCAGTTCTTC. Its translation: CASSLYTSGSYNEQFF.

The chain recombines TRBV27 with TRBJ1-2, with D possibly matching TRBD1 (5 bases). The CDR3 totals 12 residues. With 8 bases removed from V and 6 bases from J, the gap between germline ends came to 13 bases. Germline loops: CDR1 MNHEY, CDR2 SMNVEV (reference sequence). CDR3 sequence reads: CASRGGGDGYTF. In DNA, the CDR3 is TGTGCCAGCCGTGGGGGGGGAGATGGCTACACCTTC.

The chain combines TRBV5-8 with TRBJ1-3; D gene uncertain. Germline-derived CDR1 and CDR2 are SGHTS and YDEGEE. V shed 0 bases and J shed 0 bases, with 7 bases lying between them. This CDR3 is 15 amino acids long. In DNA form, the CDR3 reads TGTGCCAGCAGCTTGGGGGTTGGCTCTGGAAACACCATATATTTT. It translates to CASSLGVGSGNTIYF.

The V gene is TRBV2, the J gene TRBJ2-5; D gene unclear. This CDR3 region has 15 residues. Trimming cost V 7 bases and J 2 bases, with 17 bases left between them. Germline V lookup: CDR1 SNHLY, CDR2 FYNNEI. The CDR3, as DNA: TGTGCCAGCACTGTAGTAGAGATGAATCAAGAGACCCAGTACTTC. Translating it yields CASTVVEMNQETQYF.

The J gene is TRBJ2-1, the V gene TRBV7-2; D is undetermined. Germline lookup yields CDR1 SGHTA and CDR2 FQGNSA. Between the trimmed V and J ends, which lost 5 bases and 4 bases, there was a span of 15 bases. The CDR3 sequence is 15 residues long. The CDR3 protein is CASSSLVGSYNEQFF. The CDR3 DNA reads TGTGCCAGCAGCAGCTTAGTAGGCTCGTACAATGAGCAGTTCTTC.

The rearrangement joins TRBV15 to TRBJ2-6, with TRBD1 matching 8 bases. Looked up from germline, CDR1 is LNHNV and CDR2 is YYDKDF (reference sequence). After removal of 11 bases from V and 0 bases from J, the junction contained 6 bases not matched to a gene. This CDR3 is 15 amino acids long. The CDR3 reads CASGQGGSGANVLTF. DNA of the CDR3: TGTGCCTCAGGACAGGGTGGCTCTGGGGCCAACGTCCTGACTTTC.

V gene TRBV27 combines with J gene TRBJ2-7, with 7 bases lining up with TRBD1. Germline V gene data show CDR1 as MNHEY and CDR2 as SMNVEV (reference sequence). J lost 0 bases, V lost 6 bases, and 8 bases had no gene match. This CDR3 spans 15 amino acids. CDR3 sequence reads: CASRAGTASSYEQYF. CDR3 sequence (DNA): TGTGCCAGCAGGGCCGGGACAGCCAGCTCCTACGAGCAGTACTTC.

The chain carries TRBV7-8 and TRBJ2-2; D ambiguous. CDR1 SGHVS and CDR2 FQNEAQ come from the germline V gene. This CDR3 is 17 amino acids long. The V end lost 0 bases, the J end lost 4 bases, and 15 bases lay between the germline ends. CDR3 coding DNA: TGTGCCAGCAGCTTAGCGCTCTCTAAATTGGGCACCGGGGAGCTGTTTTTT. It is translated as CASSLALSKLGTGELFF.

This clone is a singleton in its sample. The J gene is TRBJ2-1, the V gene TRBV28; TRBD2 matches 10 bases. The CDR3 runs to 16 residues. The germline CDR1 and CDR2 sequences are MDHEN and SYDVKM. With 7 bases clipped from V and 0 bases from J, the junction kept 6 bases outside the gene matches. CDR3 DNA sequence: TGTGCCAGCACACCTAGCGGGAGTTCCTCCTACAATGAGCAGTTCTTC. Amino acid sequence: CASTPSGSSSYNEQFF.

As to this clone: The sample holds other DNA sequences that translate to the same CDR3. The V gene is TRBV7-2, the J gene TRBJ1-2, with TRBD1 matching over 8 bases. V was clipped by 4 bases and J by 2 bases; unmatched bases: 3. This CDR3 region has 14 residues. Germline lookup yields CDR1 SGHTA and CDR2 FQGNSA. CDR3 sequence reads: CASSSRTGNYGYTF. In DNA, the CDR3 is TGTGCCAGCAGCTCGCGGACAGGGAACTATGGCTACACCTTC.

This chain links TRBV6-6 with TRBJ2-7; D call uncertain. The CDR3 has 13 residues. V lost 4 bases and J lost 7, with 14 bases in between. CDR1 and CDR2 from the germline V gene are MNHNY and SVGAGI (reference sequence). Here the CDR3 DNA reads TGTGCCAGCAGTTCCCCCGTGCTCGGGGAGCAGTACTTC. Encoded protein: CASSSPVLGEQYF.

The chain employs TRBV5-4 and TRBJ1-2, with a possible D match to TRBD1 (5 bases). Germline V gene lookup returns CDR1 SGHNT and CDR2 YYREEE (reference sequence). V was pared by 1 base and J by 8 bases, with 12 bases between. This CDR3 spans 13 amino acids. The CDR3 is CASSLTYGAGYTF. The DNA for the CDR3 is TGTGCCAGCAGCTTGACTTACGGGGCCGGCTACACCTTC.

The rearrangement joins TRBV2 to TRBJ1-4; D might be TRBD1 (6 bases). This CDR3 has 16 residues. The V end was cut by 8 bases, the J end by 1 base, with 17 bases between. Germline V lookup: CDR1 SNHLY, CDR2 FYNNEI. As DNA, the CDR3 is TGTGCCAGCCTAAATTGGGGGGCGGAAACTAATGAAAAACTGTTTTTT. It is translated as CASLNWGAETNEKLFF.

The table lists this clone with a count of one. The V and J genes are TRBV28 and TRBJ2-2; 7 nucleotides align to TRBD2. The CDR3 is 16 residues long. The germline V gene encodes CDR1 MDHEN and CDR2 SYDVKM. V lost 6 bases to trimming and J lost 3 bases; unmatched junction nucleotides: 10. The CDR3 protein is CASRTPSGTDTGELFF. The CDR3 DNA reads as TGTGCCAGCAGGACCCCGAGCGGGACCGACACCGGGGAGCTGTTTTTT.